This T cell receptor beta chain was recorded in a study of human T cells and chemical hapten exposure. TCRdb reanalysed the RACE reads using MiXCR and keeps one entry per CDR3 protein. The table shows more than 110,000 distinct CDR3 sequences, with about an eighth occurring only once. As for time point: patch test 2, 6 weeks after DPC sensitization. The treatment is: therapeutic diphenylcyclopropenone sensitization with weekly scalp DPC. The CDR3 extends over 15 amino acids. Trimming cost V 0 bases and J 6 bases; bases outside gene matches: 5. The germline V gene has CDR1 LGHDT and CDR2 YNNKEL (reference sequence). In its sample, this clonotype was seen many times.

This TCR was recovered from a woman aged 45-65 years with alopecia areata. Some clones in this sample may be carry-over from other donors' samples. The rearrangement uses TRBV3-1 and TRBJ2-7; 10 positions agree with TRBD2. The starting material was whole blood, obtained in connection with sensitization to the hapten diphenylcyclopropenone (DPC). CDR3 sequence (DNA): TGTGCCAGCAGCCAAGATTCTAGCGGGAGAGGCGAGCAGTACTTC. As protein: CASSQDSSGRGEQYF.